Following are 17 T cell receptor beta chains from one sample sequenced in a study of vaccination effects on CD4 cells after COVID-19. Antigen-specific CD4+ T cells were first expanded with viral peptide pools by the ViraFEST assay and only then sequenced. Culturing for around eleven days preceded CD4+ T cell isolation. SARS-CoV-2 infection was confirmed by PCR in the person between March and December 2020. Here immunoSEQ multiplex PCR was the method, and the copy in TCRdb shows in-frame clones only, minus some. The sample yields 22,000 or so clones, approximately 73% seen once. Their cognate antigens are unknown. The specimen was CD4+ T cells from PBMCs cultured with a peptide pool, collected before COVID-19 vaccination. These receptor sequences come from a human donor who had a prior SARS-CoV-2 infection.

This clone showed up just once. The J gene is TRBJ2-5, the V gene TRBV15; D is possibly TRBD1 (5 bases). V lost 3 bases to trimming and J lost 7 bases, with 18 bases between them. Germline V CDR1 and CDR2: LNHNV, YYDKDF (reference sequence). The CDR3 is made up of 15 amino acids. CDR3 bases: TGTGCCACCAGCAGGTCGCGGACAAACCACGGGACCCAGTACTTC. Encoded protein: CATSRSRTNHGTQYF.

CDR3 protein: CASRAKTGGTAGGEQYF. The CDR3 coding sequence is TGTGCCAGCAGGGCCAAAACTGGGGGGACAGCGGGAGGGGAGCAGTACTTC. The chain carries TRBV7-2 and TRBJ2-7, with 10 bases matching TRBD2. CDR1 SGHTA and CDR2 FQGNSA come from the germline V gene. This CDR3 is built from 17 residues. V lost 6 bases to trimming and J lost 7 bases; unmatched junction nucleotides: 18.

The chain employs TRBV20-1 and TRBJ2-3; the D is unclear. Germline lookup yields CDR1 DFQATT and CDR2 SNEGSKA (reference sequence). Trimming stripped 3 bases from V and 6 bases from J, with 13 bases between. The CDR3 length is 13 residues. The CDR3 DNA reads TGCAGTGCTAGTAGCCAAATCAGGGATACGCAGTATTTT. Amino acid sequence: CSASSQIRDTQYF.

This clone was picked up a small number of times. The rearrangement joins TRBV9 to TRBJ2-3; the D call may be TRBD1 or TRBD2 (5 bases each). V was pared by 3 bases and J by 5 bases, with 16 bases between. Germline V gives CDR1 SGDLS, CDR2 YYNGEE. This CDR3 has 15 amino acids. CDR3 bases: TGTGCCAGCAGCGATCGGCAGGGCGGAGGAGATACGCAGTATTTT. Its translation is CASSDRQGGGDTQYF.

This chain uses TRBV19 with TRBJ1-2; D is unclear. The CDR3 has 12 amino acids. The germline CDR1 and CDR2 sequences are LNHDA and SQIVND (reference sequence). With 3 bases removed from V and 2 bases from J, the gap between germline ends came to 4 bases. The CDR3 here is CASSMWNYGYTF. The CDR3 nucleotides read TGTGCCAGTAGTATGTGGAACTATGGCTACACCTTC. Complete variable domain (other parts from reference TRBV19 and TRBJ1-2): DGGITQSPKYLFRKEGQNVTLSCEQNLNHDAMYWYRQDPGQGLRLIYYSQIVNDFQKGDIAEGYSVSREKKESFPLTVTSAQKNPTAFYLCASSMWNYGYTFGSGTRLTVV.

Here the CDR3 reads CASSEGGTSDSNEQFF. The CDR3 nucleotides read TGTGCCAGCAGCGAGGGCGGGACTAGTGATTCGAATGAGCAGTTCTTC. V is TRBV9 and J is TRBJ2-1; 8 nucleotides align to TRBD2. CDR1 SGDLS and CDR2 YYNGEE come from the germline V gene. The CDR3 totals 16 residues. V lost 3 bases, J lost 7 bases, and 12 bases stayed unmatched.

This clone occurred a few times. The chain links TRBV5-8 to TRBJ2-7; a possible D gene is TRBD2 (5 bases). The CDR3 spans 15 residues. Per the germline V gene, CDR1 is SGHTS and CDR2 is YDEGEE. V was cut by 5 bases and J by 5 bases, with 20 bases left in between. This CDR3 is CASSRRRDRHHEQYF. DNA for the CDR3: TGTGCCAGCAGTCGCAGACGGGATAGACACCACGAGCAGTACTTC.

This clone was seen a single time. The V and J genes are TRBV2 and TRBJ1-1; D gene ambiguous. CDR3 length: 13 residues. CDR1 and CDR2 (germline): SNHLY, FYNNEI. Trimming removed 1 base at V and 9 bases at J, with 12 bases between. DNA of the CDR3: TGTGCCAGCAGTGAAGGTCTACTCGGCCAAGCTTTCTTT. This translates into CASSEGLLGQAFF.

The CDR3 nucleotides are TGTGCCAGCAGTGAACGGGGGGAGGGGTACAATGAGCAGTTCTTC. This translates into CASSERGEGYNEQFF. The V gene is TRBV2, the J gene TRBJ2-1; TRBD2 agrees at 7 bases. Per the germline V gene, CDR1 is SNHLY and CDR2 is FYNNEI. Trimming took 2 bases from V and 4 from J; bases not matched to a gene: 5. The CDR3 runs to 15 residues.

The rearrangement links TRBV3-1 (or the pseudogene TRBV3-2) to TRBJ1-1; D remains unclear. The CDR3 runs 14 residues. The V end was cut by 1 base, the J end by 1 base, with 7 bases between. Per germline, CDR1 LGHDT and CDR2 YNNKEL (reference sequence). The CDR3, as DNA: TGTGCCAGCAGCCAAGGACACTCGAACACTGAAGCTTTCTTT. As protein: CASSQGHSNTEAFF.

The rearrangement joins TRBV7-9 to TRBJ2-7; TRBD2 matches at 7 bases. Germline assignment: CDR1 SEHNR and CDR2 FQNEAQ (reference sequence). The CDR3 has 19 amino acids. J gave up 2 bases and V 3 bases, and 19 bases lay outside the gene matches. Here the CDR3 reads CASSLAFGGSTPGTYEQYF. The CDR3 DNA sequence: TGTGCCAGCAGCTTGGCGTTCGGCGGGAGTACCCCGGGTACCTACGAGCAGTACTTC.

The V gene is TRBV5-1, the J gene TRBJ2-5, with a weak D call TRBD1 (6 bases). From germline, CDR1 is SGHRS and CDR2 YFSETQ. This CDR3 has 16 residues. Trimming took off 1 base at V and 1 base at J, with 14 bases between the two ends. CDR3 protein: CASSLFPGVAQETQYF. In DNA, the CDR3 is TGCGCCAGCAGCTTGTTCCCAGGGGTTGCCCAAGAGACCCAGTACTTC. Drawing the rest from reference TRBV5-1 and TRBJ2-5, the complete variable domain is KAGVTQTPRYLIKTRGQQVTLSCSPISGHRSVSWYQQTPGQGLQFLFEYFSETQRNKGNFPGRFSGRQFSNSRSEMNVSTLELGDSALYLCASSLFPGVAQETQYFGPGTRLLVL.

The sample holds a few counts of this clone. The rearrangement uses TRBV25-1 and TRBJ1-1; no definite D call. CDR1 and CDR2 from the germline V gene are MGHDK and SYGVNS. V gave up 0 bases and J gave up 3 bases, with 8 bases separating them. CDR3 size: 14 residues. The CDR3 region is CASSEYSEYTEAFF. In DNA form, the CDR3 reads TGTGCCAGCAGTGAATATTCGGAGTACACTGAAGCTTTCTTT.

Only one count was recorded for this clone. The chain links TRBV7-9 to TRBJ2-6; either TRBD1 or TRBD2 may fit D (5 bases each). The V gene lost 1 base and the J gene lost 4 bases, with 8 bases spanning the gap. Germline V gives CDR1 SEHNR, CDR2 FQNEAQ (reference sequence). The CDR3 runs 15 residues. The CDR3 is CASSLGGYGANVLTF. As DNA, the CDR3 is TGTGCCAGCAGCTTAGGGGGGTACGGGGCCAACGTCCTGACTTTC. The whole variable domain, remainder taken from reference TRBV7-9 and TRBJ2-6, is DTGVSQNPRHKITKRGQNVTFRCDPISEHNRLYWYRQTLGQGPEFLTYFQNEAQLEKSRLLSDRFSAERPKGSFSTLEIQRTEQGDSAMYLCASSLGGYGANVLTFGAGSRLTVL.

The chain recombines TRBV13 with TRBJ2-5; D is possibly TRBD2 (5 bases). The CDR3 is 18 residues long. V gave up 4 bases and J gave up 5 bases, with 26 bases separating them. Per germline, CDR1 PRHDT and CDR2 FYEKMQ (reference sequence). CDR3 region: CASSSLPTSVGPEETQYF. The CDR3 DNA sequence: TGTGCCAGCAGCTCCCTACCCACTAGTGTGGGCCCAGAGGAGACCCAGTACTTC.

The rearrangement joins TRBV25-1 to TRBJ1-3; D is undetermined. The CDR3 is 13 amino acids. Germline-derived CDR1 and CDR2 are MGHDK and SYGVNS. Trimming removed 4 bases at V and 0 bases at J, with 4 bases between. The DNA of the CDR3 is TGTGCCAGCAGTGTCTTCTCTGGAAACACCATATATTTT. Its translation: CASSVFSGNTIYF.

The chain links TRBV5-1 to TRBJ1-1; 7 bases line up with TRBD1. Trimming at V came to 3 bases and at J to 10 bases, leaving 9 bases not matched to a gene. The CDR3 consists of 13 residues. Germline V gene sequence: CDR1 SGHRS, CDR2 YFSETQ. CDR3: CASSSTGEAGAFF. CDR3 coding DNA: TGCGCCAGCAGCTCTACAGGGGAGGCGGGAGCTTTCTTT.